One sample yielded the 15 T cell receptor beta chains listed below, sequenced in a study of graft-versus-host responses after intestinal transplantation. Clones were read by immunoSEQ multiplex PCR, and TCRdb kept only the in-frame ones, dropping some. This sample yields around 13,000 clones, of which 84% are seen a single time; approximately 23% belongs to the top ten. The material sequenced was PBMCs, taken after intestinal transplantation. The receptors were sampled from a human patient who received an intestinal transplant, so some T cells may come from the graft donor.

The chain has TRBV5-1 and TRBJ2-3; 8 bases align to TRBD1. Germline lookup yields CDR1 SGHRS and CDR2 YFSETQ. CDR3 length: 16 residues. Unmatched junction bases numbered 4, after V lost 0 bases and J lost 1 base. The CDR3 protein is CASSLGPTGGTDTQYF. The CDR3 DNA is TGCGCCAGCAGCTTGGGTCCGACAGGGGGCACAGATACGCAGTATTTT.

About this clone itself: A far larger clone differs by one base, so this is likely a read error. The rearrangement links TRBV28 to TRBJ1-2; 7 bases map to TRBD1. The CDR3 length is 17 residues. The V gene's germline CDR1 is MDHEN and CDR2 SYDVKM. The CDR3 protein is CACRGAVRGTLNYGYTF. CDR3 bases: TGTGCCTGCAGGGGGGCGGTGAGGGGGACTCTAAACTATGGCTACACCTTC.

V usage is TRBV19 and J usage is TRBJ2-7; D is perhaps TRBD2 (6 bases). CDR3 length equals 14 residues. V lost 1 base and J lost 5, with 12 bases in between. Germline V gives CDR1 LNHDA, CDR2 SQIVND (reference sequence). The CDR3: CASSIARGRHEQYF. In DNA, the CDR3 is TGTGCCAGTAGTATAGCTCGTGGGAGGCACGAGCAGTACTTC.

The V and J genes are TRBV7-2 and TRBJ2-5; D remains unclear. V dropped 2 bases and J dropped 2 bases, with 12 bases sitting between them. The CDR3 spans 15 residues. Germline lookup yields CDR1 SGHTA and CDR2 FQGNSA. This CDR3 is CASSLMAAQQETQYF. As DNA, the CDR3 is TGTGCCAGCAGCTTAATGGCAGCTCAGCAAGAGACCCAGTACTTC.

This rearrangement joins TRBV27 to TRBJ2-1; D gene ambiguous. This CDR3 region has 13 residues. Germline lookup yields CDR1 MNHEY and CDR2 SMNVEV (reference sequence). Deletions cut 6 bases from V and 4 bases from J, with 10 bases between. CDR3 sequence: CASSPGQYNEQFF. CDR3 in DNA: TGTGCCAGCAGCCCCGGGCAATACAATGAGCAGTTCTTC.

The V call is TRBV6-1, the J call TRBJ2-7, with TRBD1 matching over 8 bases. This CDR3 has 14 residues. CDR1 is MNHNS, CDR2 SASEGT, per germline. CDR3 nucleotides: TGTGCAACGCGCCTCGGACAGGGACTCTACGAGCAGTACTTC. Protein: CATRLGQGLYEQYF.

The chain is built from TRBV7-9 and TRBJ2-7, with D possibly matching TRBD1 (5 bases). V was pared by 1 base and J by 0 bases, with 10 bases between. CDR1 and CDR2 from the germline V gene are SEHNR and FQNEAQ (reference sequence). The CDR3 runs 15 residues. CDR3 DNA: TGTGCCAGCAGCTTAGAGGGGATCAGCTCCTACGAGCAGTACTTC. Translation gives CASSLEGISSYEQYF.

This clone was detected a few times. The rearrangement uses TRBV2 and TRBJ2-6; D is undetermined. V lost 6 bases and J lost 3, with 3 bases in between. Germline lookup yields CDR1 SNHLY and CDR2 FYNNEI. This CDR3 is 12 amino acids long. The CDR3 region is CASRGGANVLTF. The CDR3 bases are TGTGCCAGCAGGGGTGGGGCCAACGTCCTGACTTTC.

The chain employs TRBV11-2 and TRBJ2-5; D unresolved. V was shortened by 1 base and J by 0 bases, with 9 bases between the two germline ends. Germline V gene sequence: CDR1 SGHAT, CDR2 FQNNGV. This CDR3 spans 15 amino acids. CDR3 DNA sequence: TGTGCCAGCAGCTTAGGAAGACGGGACCAAGAGACCCAGTACTTC. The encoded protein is CASSLGRRDQETQYF.

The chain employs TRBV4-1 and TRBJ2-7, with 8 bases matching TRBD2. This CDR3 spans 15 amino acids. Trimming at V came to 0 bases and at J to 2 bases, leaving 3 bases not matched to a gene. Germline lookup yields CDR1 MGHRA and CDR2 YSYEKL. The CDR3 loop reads CASSQELAAPYEQYF. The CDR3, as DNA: TGCGCCAGCAGCCAAGAACTAGCGGCCCCCTACGAGCAGTACTTC.

For the CDR3, the DNA is TGTGCCAGCAGCTTAAGCTCCCTCTATGGCTACACCTTC. The encoded protein is CASSLSSLYGYTF. The chain has TRBV7-2 and TRBJ1-2; D not resolved. In germline, CDR1 is SGHTA, CDR2 FQGNSA. This CDR3 is built from 13 residues. The ends were cut back, 2 bases at V and 4 bases at J, with 8 bases in the middle.

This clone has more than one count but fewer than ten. Here the CDR3 reads CASSPPTGELFF. CDR3 DNA: TGTGCCAGCTCACCTCCAACCGGGGAGCTGTTTTTT. The gene calls are TRBV18 and TRBJ2-2; no definite D call. The CDR3 length is 12 residues. The germline V and J ends were trimmed by 3 bases and 5 bases, with 4 bases remaining between them. CDR1 and CDR2 from the germline V gene are KGHSH and LQKENI. Drawing the rest from reference TRBV18 and TRBJ2-2, the complete variable domain is NAGVMQNPRHLVRRRGQEARLRCSPMKGHSHVYWYRQLPEEGLKFMVYLQKENIIDESGMPKERFSAEFPKEGPSILRIQQVVRGDSAAYFCASSPPTGELFFGEGSRLTVL.

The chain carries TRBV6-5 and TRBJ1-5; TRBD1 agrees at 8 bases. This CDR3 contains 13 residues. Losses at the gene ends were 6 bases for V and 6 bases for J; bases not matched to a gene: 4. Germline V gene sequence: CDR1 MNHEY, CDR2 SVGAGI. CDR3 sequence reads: CASRTGEGQPQHF. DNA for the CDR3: TGTGCCAGCAGGACAGGGGAGGGTCAGCCCCAGCATTTT.

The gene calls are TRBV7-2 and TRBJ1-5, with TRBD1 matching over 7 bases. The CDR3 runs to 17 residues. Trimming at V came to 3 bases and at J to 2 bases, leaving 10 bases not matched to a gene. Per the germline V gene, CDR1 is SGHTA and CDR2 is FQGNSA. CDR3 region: CASSLGQPVVGNQPQHF. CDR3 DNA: TGTGCCAGCAGCTTGGGACAGCCCGTTGTTGGCAATCAGCCCCAGCATTTT.

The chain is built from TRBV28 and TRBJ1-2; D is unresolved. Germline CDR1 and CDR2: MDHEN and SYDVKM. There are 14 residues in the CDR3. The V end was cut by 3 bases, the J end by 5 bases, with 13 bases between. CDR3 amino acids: CASSFAGGRYGYTF. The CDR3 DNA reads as TGTGCCAGCAGTTTCGCAGGCGGGAGGTATGGCTACACCTTC.